A single T cell receptor beta chain is shown here with its context. Its specificity is unknown. Assay: immunoSEQ multiplex PCR; the TCRdb copy retains only in-frame clones and omits some. The repertoire holds about 130,000 clones, with 89% as singletons. These data are taken from a study of cytomegalovirus exposure and HLA in healthy donors. Germline V gene sequence: CDR1 SEHNR, CDR2 FQNEAQ (reference sequence). V lost 9 bases to trimming and J lost 3 bases, with 9 bases between them. The CDR3 runs 12 residues. Study-level results: Associated with cytomegalovirus, according to the listing, were 150 to 200 TCR beta chains.

This clonotype originated in a woman aged 18 to 35 in good health and CMV-seropositive. The specimen was PBMCs. This chain joins TRBV7-9 and TRBJ2-1; maybe TRBD1 (5 bases). CDR3 nucleotides: TGTGCCAGTCAGACAGTCTACAATGAGCAGTTCTTC. Encoded protein: CASQTVYNEQFF.